Only one count was recorded for the clone carrying this T cell receptor beta chain. V shed 5 bases and J 7 bases; nucleotides not matched to a gene: 14. The CDR3 covers 16 residues. The germline gives CDR1 SGHTA, CDR2 FQGNSA. This sample stems from a study of blood T cell repertoires in COVID-19. For the study at large: Both acute and convalescent COVID-19 samples were obtained from the United States, Italy and Spain. T cells, B-cell-depleted T cells, or PBMCs supplied cDNA or gDNA.

Authors' data handling: From reference gene primer amplification, estimates of nucleated cell counts were derived. TCRdb's table, derived via immunoSEQ multiplex PCR, lists solely in-frame clones and lacks some. That table supplies the V and J calls and clone size; D and trimming were determined from the DNA. This table holds over 35,000 clones, approximately 88% found once. The source is a man between 45 and 60 years old with acute or convalescent COVID-19. V and J are TRBV7-2 and TRBJ2-3; 8 bases are shared with TRBD2. The specimen sequenced was peripheral blood. This CDR3 reads CASSIPGLVAGNTQYF. DNA of the CDR3: TGTGCCAGCAGCATACCGGGACTAGTGGCGGGAAATACGCAGTATTTT.